Given below is one T cell receptor beta chain in context. Source study methods: Using reference gene primer amplification, nucleated cell counts were estimated. Clones were sequenced by immunoSEQ multiplex PCR, and TCRdb holds only the in-frame ones, with some missing. V, J and clone size are taken as reported in that table, and D and trimming were inferred from the DNA itself. The sample has under 250,000 clones, 65% to 85% seen once. The data belong to a study of blood T cell repertoires in COVID-19. Study in general: The United States, Italy and Spain were the sources of the acute and convalescent COVID-19 samples. Nucleic acid was either cDNA or gDNA, and it came from T cells, B-cell-depleted T cells, or PBMCs.

The sequenced sample consisted of peripheral blood. The TCR originated in a man aged 50 or older with active or convalescent COVID-19.

This CDR3 is CASSLPGGAEETQYF. Written as DNA, the CDR3 is TGCGCCAGCAGCTTGCCCGGAGGGGCGGAGGAGACCCAGTACTTC. The chain recombines TRBV5-1 with TRBJ2-5; a weak D match, TRBD2 (6 bases). CDR3 length: 15 residues. From germline, CDR1 is SGHRS and CDR2 YFSETQ. V gave up 1 base and J gave up 5 bases, with 15 bases separating them.